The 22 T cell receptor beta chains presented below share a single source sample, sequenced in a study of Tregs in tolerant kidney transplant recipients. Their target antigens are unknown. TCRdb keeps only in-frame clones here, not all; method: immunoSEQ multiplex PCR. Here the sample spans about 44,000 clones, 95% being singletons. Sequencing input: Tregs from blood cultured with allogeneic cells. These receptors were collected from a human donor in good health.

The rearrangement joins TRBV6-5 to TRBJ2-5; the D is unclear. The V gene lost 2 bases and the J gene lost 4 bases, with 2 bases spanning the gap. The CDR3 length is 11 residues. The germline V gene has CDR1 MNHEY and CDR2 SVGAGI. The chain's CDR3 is CASSYGETQYF. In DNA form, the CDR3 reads TGTGCCAGCAGTTACGGAGAGACCCAGTACTTC.

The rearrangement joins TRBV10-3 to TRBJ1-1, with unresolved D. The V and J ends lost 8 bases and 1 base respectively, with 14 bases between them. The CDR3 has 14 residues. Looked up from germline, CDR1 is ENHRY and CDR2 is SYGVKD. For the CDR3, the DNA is TGTGCCATCGGGTCGGCCCTCCCGAACACTGAAGCTTTCTTT. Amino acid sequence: CAIGSALPNTEAFF.

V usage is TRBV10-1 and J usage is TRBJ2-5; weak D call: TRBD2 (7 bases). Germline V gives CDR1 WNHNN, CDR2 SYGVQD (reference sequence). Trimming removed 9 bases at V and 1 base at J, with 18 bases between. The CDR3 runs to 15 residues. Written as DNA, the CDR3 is TGCGCCAGTTCCCGGGGGGCCCTCTCCCAAGAGACCCAGTACTTC. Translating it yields CASSRGALSQETQYF.

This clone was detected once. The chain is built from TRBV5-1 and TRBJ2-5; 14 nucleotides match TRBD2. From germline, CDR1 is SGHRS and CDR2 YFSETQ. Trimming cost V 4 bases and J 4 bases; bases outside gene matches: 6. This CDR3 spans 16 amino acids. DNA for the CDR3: TGCGCCAGCAGCGCCCGACTAGCGGGGGGGCGAGAGACCCAGTACTTC. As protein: CASSARLAGGRETQYF.

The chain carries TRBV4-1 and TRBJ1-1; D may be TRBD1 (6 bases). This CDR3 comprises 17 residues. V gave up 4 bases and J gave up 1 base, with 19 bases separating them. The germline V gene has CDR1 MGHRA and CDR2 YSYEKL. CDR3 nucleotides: TGCGCCAGCAGCCGTGGGCCACCGGGACATTGGAACACTGAAGCTTTCTTT. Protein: CASSRGPPGHWNTEAFF.

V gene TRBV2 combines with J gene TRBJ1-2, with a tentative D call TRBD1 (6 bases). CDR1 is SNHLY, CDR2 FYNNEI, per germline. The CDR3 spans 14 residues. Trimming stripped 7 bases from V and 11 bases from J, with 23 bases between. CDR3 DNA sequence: TGTGCCAGCACTCCCGGGGGAACAGGGCGGAAATACACCTTC. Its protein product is CASTPGGTGRKYTF.

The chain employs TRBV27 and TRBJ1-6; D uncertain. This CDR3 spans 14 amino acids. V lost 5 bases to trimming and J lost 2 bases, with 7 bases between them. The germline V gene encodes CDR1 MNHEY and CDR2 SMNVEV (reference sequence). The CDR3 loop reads CASSGVAYNSPLHF. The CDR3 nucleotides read TGTGCCAGCAGTGGAGTTGCCTATAATTCACCCCTCCACTTT.

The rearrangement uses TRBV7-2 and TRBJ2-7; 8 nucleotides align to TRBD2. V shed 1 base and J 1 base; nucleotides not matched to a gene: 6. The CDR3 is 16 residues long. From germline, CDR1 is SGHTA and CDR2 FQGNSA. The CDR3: CASSLGSASGSYEQYF. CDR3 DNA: TGTGCCAGCAGCTTAGGATCGGCTAGCGGGTCCTACGAGCAGTACTTC.

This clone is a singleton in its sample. CDR3 region: CASSWLRETQYF. The CDR3 nucleotides are TGTGCCAGCAGTTGGCTGCGGGAGACCCAGTACTTC. The chain is built from TRBV2 and TRBJ2-5; D not resolved. Germline V gene lookup returns CDR1 SNHLY and CDR2 FYNNEI. V was trimmed by 5 bases and J by 5 bases, leaving 9 bases between them. The CDR3 consists of 12 residues. The variable domain in full, completed from reference TRBV2 and TRBJ2-5, reads EPEVTQTPSHQVTQMGQEVILRCVPISNHLYFYWYRQILGQKVEFLVSFYNNEISEKSEIFDDQFSVERPDGSNFTLKIRSTKLEDSAMYFCASSWLRETQYFGPGTRLLVL.

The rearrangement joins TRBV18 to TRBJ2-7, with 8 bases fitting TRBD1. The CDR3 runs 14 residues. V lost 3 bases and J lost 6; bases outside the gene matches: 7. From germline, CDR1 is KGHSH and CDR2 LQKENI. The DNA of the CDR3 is TGTGCCAGCTCACCCCTAGGGACAGGATCCGAGCAGTACTTC. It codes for CASSPLGTGSEQYF.

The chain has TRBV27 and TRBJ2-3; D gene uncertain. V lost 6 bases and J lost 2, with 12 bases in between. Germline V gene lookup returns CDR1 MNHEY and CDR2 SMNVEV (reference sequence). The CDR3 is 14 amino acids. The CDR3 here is CASRAAWNTDTQYF. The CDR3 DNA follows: TGTGCCAGCAGGGCCGCGTGGAACACAGATACGCAGTATTTT.

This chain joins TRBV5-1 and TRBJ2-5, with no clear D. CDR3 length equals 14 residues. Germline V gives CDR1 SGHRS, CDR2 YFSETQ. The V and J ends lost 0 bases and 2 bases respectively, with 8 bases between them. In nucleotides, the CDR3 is TGCGCCAGCAGCTTGGAAAGAGGTCAAGAGACCCAGTACTTC. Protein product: CASSLERGQETQYF.

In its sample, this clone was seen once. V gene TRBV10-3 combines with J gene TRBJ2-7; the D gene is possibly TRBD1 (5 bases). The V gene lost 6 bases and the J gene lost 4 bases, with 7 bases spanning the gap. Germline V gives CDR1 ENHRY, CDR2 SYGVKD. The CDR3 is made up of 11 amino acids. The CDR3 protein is CAIRAGYEQYF. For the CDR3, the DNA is TGTGCCATCAGAGCAGGGTACGAGCAGTACTTC.

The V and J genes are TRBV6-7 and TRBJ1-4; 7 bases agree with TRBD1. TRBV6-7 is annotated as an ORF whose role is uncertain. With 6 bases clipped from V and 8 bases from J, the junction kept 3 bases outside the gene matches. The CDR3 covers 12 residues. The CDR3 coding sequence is TGTGCCAGCAGGCCGACAGGGGAAAAACTGTTTTTT. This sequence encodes CASRPTGEKLFF.

The CDR3 sequence is CASSYSNVGTEAFF. CDR3 nucleotide sequence: TGTGCCAGCAGTTACTCGAACGTGGGCACTGAAGCTTTCTTT. The J gene is TRBJ1-1, the V gene TRBV6-5, with D hard to call. V lost 0 bases and J 4 bases, leaving 9 bases between the germline ends. The CDR3 spans 14 residues. Germline CDR1 reads MNHEY; CDR2 reads SVGAGI.

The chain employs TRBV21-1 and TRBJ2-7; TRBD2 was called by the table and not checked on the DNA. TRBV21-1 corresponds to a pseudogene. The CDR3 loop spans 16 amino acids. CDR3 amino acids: CASSNWCRTSGYEQYF. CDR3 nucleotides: TGTGCCAGCAGCAATTGGTGCAGGACTAGCGGCTACGAGCAGTACTTC.

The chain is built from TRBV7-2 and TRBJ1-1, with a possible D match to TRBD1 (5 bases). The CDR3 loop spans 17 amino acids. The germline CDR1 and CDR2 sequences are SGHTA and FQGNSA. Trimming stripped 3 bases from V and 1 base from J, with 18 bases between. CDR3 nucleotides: TGTGCCAGCAGCTTGGGTTTCGTGGGGGACCCGAACACTGAAGCTTTCTTT. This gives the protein CASSLGFVGDPNTEAFF.

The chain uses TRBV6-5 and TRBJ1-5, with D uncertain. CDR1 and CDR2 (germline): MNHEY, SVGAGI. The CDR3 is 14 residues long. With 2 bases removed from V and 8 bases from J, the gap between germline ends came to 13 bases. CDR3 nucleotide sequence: TGTGCCAGCAGTTACGAAGCGATGGGGAAGCCCCAGCATTTT. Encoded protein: CASSYEAMGKPQHF.

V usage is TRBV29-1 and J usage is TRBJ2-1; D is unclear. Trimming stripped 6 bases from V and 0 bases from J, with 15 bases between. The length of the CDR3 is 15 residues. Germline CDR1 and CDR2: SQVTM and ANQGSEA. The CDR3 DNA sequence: TGCAGCGTCAAAGGCGGAGCTGGCTCCTACAATGAGCAGTTCTTC. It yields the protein CSVKGGAGSYNEQFF.

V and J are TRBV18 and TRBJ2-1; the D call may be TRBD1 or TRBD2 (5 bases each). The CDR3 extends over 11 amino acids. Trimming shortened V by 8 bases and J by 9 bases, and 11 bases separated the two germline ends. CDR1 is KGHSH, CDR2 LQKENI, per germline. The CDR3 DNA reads TGTGCCAGCACCCTTGGGGGTGAGCAGTTCTTC. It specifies CASTLGGEQFF. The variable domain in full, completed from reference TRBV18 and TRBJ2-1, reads NAGVMQNPRHLVRRRGQEARLRCSPMKGHSHVYWYRQLPEEGLKFMVYLQKENIIDESGMPKERFSAEFPKEGPSILRIQQVVRGDSAAYFCASTLGGEQFFGPGTRLTVL.

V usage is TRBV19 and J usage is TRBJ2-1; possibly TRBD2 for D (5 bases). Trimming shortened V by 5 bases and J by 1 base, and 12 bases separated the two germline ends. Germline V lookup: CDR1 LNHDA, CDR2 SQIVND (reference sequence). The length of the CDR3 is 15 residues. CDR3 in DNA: TGTGCCAGTAGTCGCGGTAGCGCTTCCTACAATGAGCAGTTCTTC. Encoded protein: CASSRGSASYNEQFF.

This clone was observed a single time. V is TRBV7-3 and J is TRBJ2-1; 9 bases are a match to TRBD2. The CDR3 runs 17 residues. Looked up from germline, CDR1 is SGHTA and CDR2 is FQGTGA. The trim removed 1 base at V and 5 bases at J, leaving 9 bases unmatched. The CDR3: CASSLMQRGAVNNEQFF. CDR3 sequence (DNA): TGTGCCAGCAGCTTAATGCAGCGGGGGGCCGTAAACAATGAGCAGTTCTTC.